The 3 T cell receptor beta chains reported below all come from one sample, sequenced in a study of molecular identifiers for immune sequencing clone quantification. MiXCR was run by TCRdb on the PCR reads, yielding one entry per CDR3 protein. The data contain roughly 320,000 distinct CDR3 sequences, over 20% of them seen just once; the ten biggest clones take up 0.65% to 0.75%. The material sequenced was naive CD8+ T cells from blood, with Jurkat cell RNA spiked in. The subset is: FACS-sorted CD8+CD4-CCR7+CD45RA+ naive T cells. The source of these receptors is a human donor in good health. Some libraries in this study had Jurkat cell RNA spiked in.

Written as DNA, the CDR3 is TGTGCCGGGGACAGGGTTGTCACCGGGGAGCTGTTTTTT. It codes for CAGDRVVTGELFF. The J gene is TRBJ2-2, the V gene TRBV7-9, with 9 bases aligning to TRBD1. CDR1 is SEHNR, CDR2 FQNEAQ, per germline (reference sequence). Trimming removed 11 bases from V and 4 bases from J; junction bases left unmatched: 5. The CDR3 spans 13 residues.

In this sample, this clonotype turned up many times. The chain is built from TRBV4-3 and TRBJ1-3, with unresolved D. The CDR3 has 16 residues. Trimming removed 0 bases from V and 0 bases from J, with 9 bases in between. Germline lookup yields CDR1 LGHNA and CDR2 YSLEER. CDR3 in amino acids: CASSQDGQISGNTIYF. The CDR3 bases are TGCGCCAGCAGCCAAGACGGGCAGATCTCTGGAAACACCATATATTTT.

This clonotype has a handful of counts. V usage is TRBV4-1 and J usage is TRBJ2-7, with TRBD1 identical over 7 bases. The CDR3 runs to 14 residues. The germline V gene encodes CDR1 MGHRA and CDR2 YSYEKL. The V gene end was trimmed by 1 base and the J gene end by 5 bases; junction bases not matched to a gene: 5. CDR3 loop: CASSQVTGVDEQYF. The CDR3 DNA sequence: TGCGCCAGCAGCCAAGTCACAGGGGTGGACGAGCAGTACTTC.